This T cell receptor beta chain was found in a study of blood T cells in healthy people across ages. Healthy Caucasian individuals from Russia aged about 6 to 100 served as donors. Peripheral blood samples of around 9.8 milliliters were drawn from each donor. A second PCR, run for about 7 to 12 cycles, used a sample-barcoded 5' primer plus a J-beta primer mix. All cDNA molecules were each tagged by a template-switch adaptor with 12 random nucleotides. The yield of each sample was at least 3 million CDR3-containing paired-end reads. TCRdb redid the calling of the 5' RACE reads with MiXCR, one entry per CDR3 protein. The table lists 850,000 to 1,000,000 distinct CDR3 sequences, around 46% of them singletons. Sequencing used blood. This TCR was sampled from a man under 40 in good health.

CDR3 sequence reads: CASSSGTGVGEQYF. The DNA of the CDR3 is TGTGCCAGCAGCTCCGGGACAGGGGTTGGCGAGCAGTACTTC. The chain uses TRBV7-9 and TRBJ2-5, with 10 bases lining up with TRBD1. The J call is doubtful: the DNA matches TRBJ2-7 better. Per germline, CDR1 SEHNR and CDR2 FQNEAQ (reference sequence). This CDR3 region has 14 residues.